The TCR beta chain described here comes from a study of tissue T cells after allogeneic stem cell transplantation. This clone was seen more than once but under ten times. Its antigen is unidentified. The study, taken as a whole, reports: In patients and mice, blood and spleen missed much of tissue repertoire.

Steroid-refractory graft-versus-host disease after allogeneic hematopoietic cell transplant qualified adults for prospective research-autopsy enrollment. The data were produced by immunoSEQ multiplex PCR, yet TCRdb's version contains in-frame clones alone and is incomplete. The sample holds 2,500 to 3,000 clones, 55% to 80% seen once. The CDR3 sequence is 13 residues long. Deletions cut 7 bases from V and 5 bases from J, with 15 bases between. The germline V gene has CDR1 MNHEY and CDR2 SVGAGI. This TCR derives from a male patient at least 60 years old with steroid-refractory graft-versus-host disease after an allogeneic stem cell transplant. Some T cells may have originated in the graft donor. This chain uses TRBV6-5 with TRBJ2-7; TRBD2 is a possible D gene (7 bases). The source was descending colon tissue, collected at autopsy. The CDR3 coding sequence is TGTGCCAGCACCCGGGGGGCAATCAACGAGCAGTACTTC. The encoded protein is CASTRGAINEQYF.